Below are 27 T cell receptor beta chains sequenced from a single sample in a study of pediatric ulcerative colitis. The protocol was immunoSEQ multiplex PCR, while the TCRdb copy is restricted to in-frame clones and leaves out a portion. The sample contains 55,000 to 65,000 clones, 75% to 85% of which appear only once. The material sequenced was blood. The receptors stem from a boy younger than 18 with moderate ulcerative colitis.

This clone was detected a few times. The chain couples TRBV4-1 to TRBJ1-1; D may be TRBD1 (5 bases). The length of the CDR3 is 17 residues. CDR1 MGHRA and CDR2 YSYEKL come from the germline V gene. Trimming removed 0 bases from V and 6 bases from J, with 20 bases in between. CDR3 sequence reads: CASSQDGGVGLVAEAFF. The CDR3 DNA reads as TGCGCCAGCAGCCAAGATGGAGGGGTTGGGTTGGTAGCTGAAGCTTTCTTT.

This chain uses TRBV2 with TRBJ1-2; 10 nucleotides agree with TRBD1. Germline CDR1 and CDR2: SNHLY and FYNNEI. The CDR3 covers 13 residues. V was clipped by 6 bases and J by 7 bases; unmatched bases: 5. The CDR3 DNA reads as TGTGCCAGCAGGGCGACAGGGGGCTTTGGCTACACCTTC. This encodes CASRATGGFGYTF.

The chain is built from TRBV29-1 and TRBJ1-2; D call uncertain. The CDR3 is 12 residues long. In germline, CDR1 is SQVTM, CDR2 ANQGSEA. V lost 2 bases and J 1 base, leaving 5 bases between the germline ends. The CDR3 reads CSVEQSNYGYTF. In DNA form, the CDR3 reads TGCAGCGTTGAACAGAGTAACTATGGCTACACCTTC.

The chain employs TRBV2 and TRBJ2-1; D uncertain. CDR3 size: 14 residues. Trimming stripped 6 bases from V and 2 bases from J, with 11 bases between. Germline CDR1 SNHLY, CDR2 FYNNEI. This CDR3 is CASRKDGAYNEQFF. DNA for the CDR3: TGTGCCAGCAGAAAGGACGGCGCCTACAATGAGCAGTTCTTC.

The chain joins TRBV7-3 to TRBJ2-6; D gene ambiguous. Germline CDR1 SGHTA, CDR2 FQGTGA. Trimming shortened V by 2 bases and J by 0 bases, and 8 bases separated the two germline ends. The CDR3 consists of 16 residues. CDR3 nucleotide sequence: TGTGCCAGCAGCTTATTGCCCGCCTCTGGGGCCAACGTCCTGACTTTC. Translation gives CASSLLPASGANVLTF. Combining the CDR3 with reference TRBV7-3 and TRBJ2-6 gives the whole variable domain GAGVSQTPSNKVTEKGKYVELRCDPISGHTALYWYRQSLGQGPEFLIYFQGTGAADDSGLPNDRFFAVRPEGSVSTLKIQRTERGDSAVYLCASSLLPASGANVLTFGAGSRLTVL.

This clone was detected only once. The rearrangement joins TRBV14 to TRBJ1-2; 7 bases fit TRBD1. Germline CDR1 and CDR2: SGHDN and FVKESK. V shed 1 base and J 2 bases; nucleotides not matched to a gene: 1. This CDR3 contains 14 residues. CDR3 DNA: TGTGCCAGCAGCCAAGTGGGACAGAACTATGGCTACACCTTC. Translation: CASSQVGQNYGYTF.

The chain recombines TRBV15 with TRBJ2-1, with D unresolved. The CDR3 totals 12 residues. CDR1 and CDR2 from the germline V gene are LNHNV and YYDKDF (reference sequence). V dropped 1 base and J dropped 8 bases, with 6 bases sitting between them. The CDR3 is CATSRVIHEQFF. The CDR3 bases are TGTGCCACCAGCAGAGTAATACATGAGCAGTTCTTC.

The chain joins TRBV6-5 to TRBJ2-1; perhaps TRBD2 as D (5 bases). This CDR3 has 14 residues. Trimming stripped 2 bases from V and 2 bases from J, with 7 bases between. Germline CDR1 is MNHEY and CDR2 is SVGAGI. The CDR3 protein is CASSYDGTYNEQFF. The CDR3 DNA is TGTGCCAGCAGTTACGACGGGACCTACAATGAGCAGTTCTTC.

In its sample, this clone was seen once. CDR3 loop: CASSQEEVGKNIQYF. CDR3 DNA: TGTGCCAGCAGCCAAGAGGAGGTGGGCAAAAACATTCAGTACTTC. The V gene is TRBV4-2, the J gene TRBJ2-4, with D perhaps TRBD2 (5 bases). V gave up 0 bases and J gave up 3 bases, with 9 bases separating them. The CDR3 runs 15 residues. Per germline, CDR1 LGHNA and CDR2 YNFKEQ.

J is TRBJ2-5 and V is TRBV29-1; perhaps D is TRBD1 or TRBD2 (5 bases each). The CDR3 loop spans 13 amino acids. V was shortened by 6 bases and J by 5 bases, with 16 bases between the two germline ends. The germline gives CDR1 SQVTM, CDR2 ANQGSEA. The CDR3 sequence is CSVNRDRRETQYF. The CDR3 DNA is TGCAGCGTCAACCGGGACCGCCGGGAGACCCAGTACTTC. Filled out from reference TRBV29-1 and TRBJ2-5, the complete variable domain reads SAVISQKPSRDICQRGTSLTIQCQVDSQVTMMFWYRQQPGQSLTLIATANQGSEATYESGFVIDKFPISRPNLTFSTLTVSNMSPEDSSIYLCSVNRDRRETQYFGPGTRLLVL.

The rearrangement uses TRBV4-1 and TRBJ2-1; 9 bases align to TRBD2. The germline V gene encodes CDR1 MGHRA and CDR2 YSYEKL. V lost 4 bases and J lost 4; bases outside the gene matches: 5. This CDR3 spans 15 amino acids. CDR3 nucleotides: TGCGCCAGCAGCCTCGGGACTAGCAGATACAATGAGCAGTTCTTC. Its protein product is CASSLGTSRYNEQFF.

This clone appeared once. This chain links TRBV27 with TRBJ2-5, with D perhaps TRBD2 (6 bases). Looked up from germline, CDR1 is MNHEY and CDR2 is SMNVEV (reference sequence). There are 15 residues in the CDR3. V shed 0 bases and J shed 0 bases, with 8 bases lying between them. The CDR3 nucleotides are TGTGCCAGCAGTTTATCGGGAGGTTACCAAGAGACCCAGTACTTC. Its translation is CASSLSGGYQETQYF.

The chain joins TRBV27 to TRBJ1-5; TRBD1 matches 9 bases. The V gene end was trimmed by 4 bases and the J gene end by 6 bases; junction bases not matched to a gene: 16. The CDR3 is made up of 18 amino acids. CDR1 and CDR2 from the germline V gene are MNHEY and SMNVEV (reference sequence). The CDR3 DNA reads as TGTGCCAGCAGTTACTTCTCATGGGGACAGGGTCGTCGTCAGCCCCAGCATTTT. It encodes CASSYFSWGQGRRQPQHF.

The genes are TRBV6-1 and TRBJ1-1; 8 bases agree with TRBD1. V shed 7 bases, J shed 2 bases, and the junction held 3 bases outside the gene matches. Germline CDR1 and CDR2: MNHNS and SASEGT. This CDR3 has 13 residues. The DNA for the CDR3 is TGTGCCAGCATGGACAGGGTCAACACTGAAGCTTTCTTT. Protein product: CASMDRVNTEAFF.

The V gene is TRBV5-1, the J gene TRBJ2-7; TRBD2 agrees at 7 bases. The germline CDR1 and CDR2 sequences are SGHRS and YFSETQ. V trimming: 0 bases; J trimming: 3 bases; junction bases outside the gene matches: 6. The CDR3 runs 15 residues. CDR3 bases: TGCGCCAGCAGCTTGGCGGGGGGATTCGGCTACGAGCAGTACTTC. Amino acids: CASSLAGGFGYEQYF.

This clone was observed a few times. The chain couples TRBV11-2 to TRBJ1-1, with D unclear. Germline CDR1 is SGHAT and CDR2 is FQNNGV. The CDR3 is 16 amino acids. V lost 5 bases and J 4 bases, leaving 20 bases between the germline ends. The CDR3 region has the DNA TGTGCCAGCAGCCACTTAGGCCTTTCCGGGATCACTGAAGCTTTCTTT. This codes for CASSHLGLSGITEAFF.

J is TRBJ2-7 and V is TRBV7-6; weak D call: TRBD1 (6 bases). The CDR3 has 17 residues. The germline CDR1 and CDR2 sequences are SGHVS and FNYEAQ. Trimming took 1 base from V and 4 from J, leaving 20 bases between them. CDR3 in amino acids: CASSLGSGVSAQYEQYF. CDR3 nucleotide sequence: TGTGCCAGCAGCTTAGGGTCAGGGGTGTCAGCCCAGTACGAGCAGTACTTC.

The chain links TRBV7-6 to TRBJ2-7; the match to TRBD2 covers 8 bases. V shed 5 bases, J shed 4 bases, and the junction held 13 bases outside the gene matches. The CDR3 length is 16 residues. Per germline, CDR1 SGHVS and CDR2 FNYEAQ. The CDR3 DNA reads TGTGCCAGCAGCCCGTCCCGACTAGCGAGAAATTACGAGCAGTACTTC. Protein sequence: CASSPSRLARNYEQYF.

The chain carries TRBV7-9 and TRBJ2-7, with TRBD2 matching over 11 bases. CDR1 and CDR2 (germline): SEHNR, FQNEAQ (reference sequence). There are 17 residues in the CDR3. The J segment lost 6 bases and the V segment lost 6 bases, leaving 16 bases of the junction unmatched. CDR3 sequence (DNA): TGTGCCAGCAGACAAATTCCCTCCCGGCTAGCGGGAGGCGAGCAGTACTTC. This sequence encodes CASRQIPSRLAGGEQYF.

The V and J genes are TRBV7-2 and TRBJ2-3, with 13 nucleotides matching TRBD2. This CDR3 contains 17 residues. V lost 3 bases, J lost 3 bases, and 6 bases stayed unmatched. Per the germline V gene, CDR1 is SGHTA and CDR2 is FQGNSA. CDR3: CASSFPRTSGSTDTQYF. As DNA, the CDR3 is TGTGCCAGCAGCTTTCCCCGGACTAGCGGGAGTACAGATACGCAGTATTTT. Based on the CDR3 plus reference TRBV7-2 and TRBJ2-3, the full variable domain is GAGVSQSPSNKVTEKGKDVELRCDPISGHTALYWYRQSLGQGLEFLIYFQGNSAPDKSGLPSDRFSAERTGGSVSTLTIQRTQQEDSAVYLCASSFPRTSGSTDTQYFGPGTRLTVL.

The CDR3 DNA sequence: TGTGCCACCAGCACCCAGGTGGTGAACACTGAAGCTTTCTTT. It specifies CATSTQVVNTEAFF. This chain joins TRBV15 and TRBJ1-1; D gene unclear. The germline CDR1 and CDR2 sequences are LNHNV and YYDKDF (reference sequence). Trimming stripped 4 bases from V and 0 bases from J, with 9 bases between. The CDR3 contains 14 residues.

This chain connects TRBV27 to TRBJ2-7; 10 bases are shared with TRBD1. CDR3 length equals 16 residues. CDR1 is MNHEY and CDR2 is SMNVEV in the germline V gene (reference sequence). V was pared by 5 bases and J by 5 bases, with 12 bases of the junction left unmatched. The DNA of the CDR3 is TGTGCCAGCAGTACCGTTACCGGGACAGGGGTTCACGAGCAGTACTTC. It specifies CASSTVTGTGVHEQYF.

The V and J genes are TRBV29-1 and TRBJ1-2; 7 bases are shared with TRBD1. CDR1 SQVTM and CDR2 ANQGSEA come from the germline V gene. After removal of 7 bases from V and 0 bases from J, the junction contained 5 bases not matched to a gene. The CDR3 is 13 residues long. The CDR3 DNA sequence: TGCAGCGGTGGGGGACAGTCTAACTATGGCTACACCTTC. It yields the protein CSGGGQSNYGYTF.

The CDR3 is CASRGIPNEKLFF. The CDR3 DNA follows: TGTGCCAGCAGGGGGATCCCTAATGAAAAACTGTTTTTT. The rearrangement uses TRBV6-5 and TRBJ1-4; D gene unclear. Trimming removed 6 bases at V and 3 bases at J, with 8 bases between. In germline, CDR1 is MNHEY, CDR2 SVGAGI. This CDR3 is 13 amino acids long.

The CDR3 DNA follows: TGCAGCGTTGAACCCATGCCAGGGACTCGGATATTCGGGGAGGCTGGTGATAAAGAGACCCAGTACTTC. Amino acid sequence: CSVEPMPGTRIFGEAGDKETQYF. The V gene is TRBV29-1, the J gene TRBJ2-5, with D possibly TRBD2 on 6 matching bases. The CDR3 loop spans 23 amino acids. Germline V gives CDR1 SQVTM, CDR2 ANQGSEA. V was pared by 2 bases and J by 3 bases, with 40 bases between.

The V call is TRBV15, the J call TRBJ2-1, with D maybe TRBD2 (5 bases). The CDR3 is 15 residues long. Trimming removed 8 bases from V and 4 bases from J, with 18 bases in between. Germline CDR1 reads LNHNV; CDR2 reads YYDKDF (reference sequence). The CDR3 reads CATVPTPGDYNEQFF. The CDR3 DNA sequence: TGTGCCACCGTCCCCACTCCCGGGGATTACAATGAGCAGTTCTTC.

There are a few counts of this clone. The CDR3 DNA sequence: TGTGCCTGGACGCCTAGTCAAATCAATCAGCCCCAGCATTTT. As protein: CAWTPSQINQPQHF. The chain is built from TRBV30 and TRBJ1-5; no clear D gene. Germline values: CDR1 GTSNPN, CDR2 SVGIG (reference sequence). The CDR3 has 14 amino acids. The V end lost 4 bases, the J end lost 3 bases, and 13 bases lay between the germline ends.